These T cell receptor beta chains were read from a single sample in a study of CXCR3-negative and CXCR3-positive naive CD8 T cells. TCRdb re-called the 5' RACE reads and shows each CDR3 protein once, DNA omitted. This repertoire comprises around 160,000 distinct CDR3 sequences; its ten largest clones make up under 0.35%. The source material was naive CXCR3+ CD8+ T cells from blood. The receptor set was obtained from a human donor in good health. Some clones in this sample may be carry-over from other donors' samples. Both conserved end residues are part of each CDR3.

TRBV4-3	TRBJ2-1	CASSQDPLAGGPEGEQFF
TRBV7-9	TRBJ1-1	CASSLRATEAFF
TRBV19	TRBJ2-6	CASSILSGANVLTF
TRBV12-5	TRBJ1-4	CASGLSTGVTNEKLFF
TRBV7-3	TRBJ2-3	CASSLAPHGTQYF
TRBV27	TRBJ1-1	CASSLSGLREVTEAFF
TRBV28	TRBJ2-1	CASSQPAGLYNEQFF
TRBV30	TRBJ1-4	CAWSVGWIGTNEKLFF
TRBV20-1	TRBJ2-1	CSARDTRTGHEQFF
TRBV10-3	TRBJ1-1	CAISESGPPTEAFF
TRBV25-1	TRBJ1-2	CASSDLRGEYYGYTF
TRBV14	TRBJ2-2	CASSQRERDRGNTGELFF
TRBV29-1	TRBJ1-2	CSVDPQGLGYTF
TRBV29-1	TRBJ2-7	CSVVGLAYEQYF
TRBV28	TRBJ2-7	CASSFDRGAYEQYF
TRBV5-6	TRBJ2-7	CANSLGTGVYEQYF
TRBV28	TRBJ2-1	CASRRRSGGSYNEQFF
TRBV19	TRBJ2-6	CASSIGLAGEGPFSGANVLTF
TRBV18	TRBJ2-7	CASSPRPGLAPYEQYF
TRBV29-1	TRBJ2-7	CSVRKAGHETYEQYF
TRBV5-1	TRBJ1-5	CASSLDRGSNQPQHF
TRBV12-3/TRBV12-4	TRBJ2-2	CASSWIQGTGELFF
TRBV5-1	TRBJ2-3	CASSAGPPLTSGSTDTQYF
TRBV4-3	TRBJ2-5	CASSQDRPAEHGLKETQYF
TRBV28	TRBJ1-4	CASSPRDRATNEKLFF
TRBV11-2	TRBJ2-7	CASSGISYEQYF
TRBV29-1	TRBJ2-7	CSVDSGASGYEQYF